Below, 19 T cell receptor beta chains from the same sample are listed, as sequenced in a study of T cell responses to AZD1222 COVID-19 vaccine. The data were produced by immunoSEQ multiplex PCR, yet TCRdb's version contains in-frame clones alone and is incomplete. This sample carries 120,000 or so clones, around 89% of them seen once, and the ten largest clones take roughly 7%. The sequencing here drew on peripheral blood, taken 28 days after the second AZD1222 dose. The receptor source for this set is an adult who received the AZD1222 COVID-19 vaccine.

The CDR3 DNA reads TGTGCCAGCAGCTCCGTAGTCCAGGGTCGTCACTACGAGCAGTACTTC. Translating it yields CASSSVVQGRHYEQYF. This chain links TRBV11-2 with TRBJ2-7; possibly TRBD1 for D (5 bases). Germline V gene sequence: CDR1 SGHAT, CDR2 FQNNGV. This CDR3 has 16 amino acids. The V and J ends lost 4 bases and 3 bases respectively, with 19 bases between them.

The chain couples TRBV12-2 to TRBJ1-3. TRBV12-2 is a documented pseudogene. This CDR3 comprises 17 residues. The CDR3 DNA reads as TGTGCAAGTCGCTTACCCGGGTCCACCGGGTCGGGAAACACCATATATTTT. Its translation: CASRLPGSTGSGNTIYF.

In this sample, this clone turned up a few times. The chain uses TRBV14 and TRBJ2-3; D ambiguous. Germline lookup yields CDR1 SGHDN and CDR2 FVKESK. V was clipped by 4 bases and J by 4 bases, with 9 bases between them. CDR3 size: 13 residues. CDR3 region: CASSPQLSDTQYF. In DNA form, the CDR3 reads TGTGCCAGCAGCCCCCAATTATCAGATACGCAGTATTTT.

The chain joins TRBV4-1 to TRBJ1-2, with TRBD1 matching 7 bases. Germline CDR1 is MGHRA and CDR2 is YSYEKL. V trimming: 4 bases; J trimming: 3 bases; junction bases outside the gene matches: 2. This CDR3 has 13 amino acids. CDR3 sequence: CASSPRGDYGYTF. As DNA, the CDR3 is TGCGCCAGCAGCCCCAGGGGGGACTATGGCTACACCTTC.

J is TRBJ2-3 and V is TRBV10-3; 7 bases match TRBD1. Germline trimming cut 6 bases from V and 5 bases from J; bases unmatched to any gene: 5. CDR1 ENHRY and CDR2 SYGVKD come from the germline V gene. The CDR3 is 13 residues long. The CDR3 protein is CAIRTGTEDTQYF. Here the CDR3 DNA reads TGTGCCATCAGGACCGGGACAGAAGATACGCAGTATTTT.

This CDR3 is CAWSDRDSYTEAFF. In DNA form, the CDR3 reads TGTGCCTGGAGTGATCGGGACAGTTACACTGAAGCTTTCTTT. J is TRBJ1-1 and V is TRBV30; 7 nucleotides match TRBD1. The length of the CDR3 is 14 residues. With 1 base clipped from V and 3 bases from J, the junction kept 5 bases outside the gene matches. Germline V CDR1 and CDR2: GTSNPN, SVGIG (reference sequence).

A remark on this clone: This same CDR3 is encoded by further DNA sequences in the sample. This chain connects TRBV3-1 (or the pseudogene TRBV3-2) to TRBJ1-4; no clear D gene. Per the germline V gene, CDR1 is LGHDT and CDR2 is YNNKEL (reference sequence). The V end was cut by 4 bases, the J end by 0 bases, with 6 bases between. The CDR3 contains 14 residues. The CDR3 region is CASSLLATNEKLFF. CDR3 bases: TGTGCCAGCAGCCTTCTTGCAACTAATGAAAAACTGTTTTTT.

The V and J genes are TRBV5-6 and TRBJ2-2, with D possibly being TRBD2 (5 bases). Germline CDR1 SGHDT, CDR2 YYEEEE. Deletions cut 6 bases from V and 5 bases from J, with 11 bases between. This CDR3 is built from 13 residues. The CDR3 DNA is TGTGCCAGCATCAGAGGGTTTACCGGGGAGCTGTTTTTT. It yields the protein CASIRGFTGELFF.

This clone was detected only once. The rearrangement joins TRBV2 to TRBJ1-6; D remains ambiguous. CDR1 is SNHLY and CDR2 is FYNNEI in the germline V gene. With 2 bases removed from V and 9 bases from J, the gap between germline ends came to 14 bases. This CDR3 region has 15 residues. This chain's CDR3 is CASSELWRAGSPLHF. CDR3 DNA: TGTGCCAGCAGTGAACTGTGGAGGGCTGGTTCACCCCTCCACTTT.

This chain links TRBV5-5 with TRBJ1-2; 7 bases are a match to TRBD1. Germline-derived CDR1 and CDR2 are SGHKS and YYEKEE (reference sequence). The J segment lost 0 bases and the V segment lost 2 bases, leaving 10 bases of the junction unmatched. The CDR3 is 17 residues long. CDR3 loop: CASSFNLDRVTNYGYTF. The CDR3 nucleotides read TGTGCCAGCAGCTTCAACCTCGACAGGGTTACTAACTATGGCTACACCTTC.

This sequence joins TRBV6-5 and TRBJ2-7; D is possibly TRBD1 (5 bases). Trimming shortened V by 6 bases and J by 4 bases, and 10 bases separated the two germline ends. Germline CDR1 reads MNHEY; CDR2 reads SVGAGI. This CDR3 region has 12 residues. CDR3 nucleotides: TGTGCCAGCAGGGGGCCGGTTTACGAGCAGTACTTC. Translation: CASRGPVYEQYF.

This CDR3 is CASSSSGLGSEQYF. CDR3 DNA sequence: TGTGCCAGCAGTTCGTCGGGCCTCGGGTCCGAGCAGTACTTC. The rearrangement uses TRBV28 and TRBJ2-7, with unresolved D. Per germline, CDR1 MDHEN and CDR2 SYDVKM. CDR3 length: 14 amino acids. Trimming took 4 bases from V and 6 from J, leaving 16 bases between them. The full variable domain, in which reference TRBV28 and TRBJ2-7 provide the parts outside the CDR3, is DVKVTQSSRYLVKRTGEKVFLECVQDMDHENMFWYRQDPGLGLRLIYFSYDVKMKEKGDIPEGYSVSREKKERFSLILESASTNQTSMYLCASSSSGLGSEQYFGPGTRLTVT.

This chain joins TRBV6-1 and TRBJ2-2, with 7 bases aligning to TRBD1. Germline V gene sequence: CDR1 MNHNS, CDR2 SASEGT. The CDR3 contains 18 residues. The V gene end was trimmed by 2 bases and the J gene end by 6 bases; junction bases not matched to a gene: 15. The CDR3: CASSERALGGSFPGELFF. CDR3 in DNA: TGTGCCAGCAGTGAAAGGGCGTTAGGGGGCTCCTTTCCCGGGGAGCTGTTTTTT.

For the CDR3, the DNA is TGTGCCAGCAGCCCTGGGCGGGGAGGACCGGATTCCTACGAGCAGTACTTC. This codes for CASSPGRGGPDSYEQYF. The chain carries TRBV11-2 and TRBJ2-7; D possibly corresponds to TRBD2 (6 bases). This CDR3 contains 17 residues. Germline V gene data show CDR1 as SGHAT and CDR2 as FQNNGV. The V end lost 5 bases, the J end lost 1 base, and 21 bases lay between the germline ends.

The CDR3 reads CASSLSGTPEVQPQHF. CDR3 DNA: TGCGCCAGCAGCCTTTCCGGGACCCCAGAGGTTCAGCCCCAGCATTTT. V is TRBV4-1 and J is TRBJ1-5; D is possibly TRBD1 (5 bases). The germline V and J ends were trimmed by 4 bases and 6 bases, with 19 bases remaining between them. In germline, CDR1 is MGHRA, CDR2 YSYEKL. This CDR3 contains 16 residues.

V usage is TRBV7-9 and J usage is TRBJ2-3, with D tentatively TRBD1 or TRBD2 (6 bases each). CDR1 is SEHNR and CDR2 is FQNEAQ in the germline V gene (reference sequence). Trimming removed 1 base from V and 3 bases from J, with 11 bases in between. This CDR3 has 15 residues. CDR3 residues: CASSLGLGGTDTQYF. CDR3 bases: TGTGCCAGCAGCTTAGGTTTAGGGGGGACAGATACGCAGTATTTT. Drawing the rest from reference TRBV7-9 and TRBJ2-3, the complete variable domain is DTGVSQNPRHKITKRGQNVTFRCDPISEHNRLYWYRQTLGQGPEFLTYFQNEAQLEKSRLLSDRFSAERPKGSFSTLEIQRTEQGDSAMYLCASSLGLGGTDTQYFGPGTRLTVL.

The rearrangement joins TRBV6-5 to TRBJ1-1, with a possible D match to TRBD1 (5 bases). The CDR3 extends over 15 amino acids. Trimming stripped 2 bases from V and 0 bases from J, with 10 bases between. The germline V gene encodes CDR1 MNHEY and CDR2 SVGAGI. The CDR3 nucleotides are TGTGCCAGCAGTTACACTCAGGGACTGAACACTGAAGCTTTCTTT. It is translated as CASSYTQGLNTEAFF.

The CDR3 loop reads CASSLLQVTEAFF. The CDR3 DNA sequence: TGCGCCAGCAGCTTACTACAGGTAACTGAAGCTTTCTTT. The chain uses TRBV5-1 and TRBJ1-1; perhaps TRBD1 as D (5 bases). Per germline, CDR1 SGHRS and CDR2 YFSETQ. V was pared by 2 bases and J by 5 bases, with 10 bases between. The CDR3 spans 13 residues.

The chain links TRBV28 to TRBJ1-1, with 9 bases lining up with TRBD1. V was clipped by 5 bases and J by 1 base; unmatched bases: 8. Looked up from germline, CDR1 is MDHEN and CDR2 is SYDVKM. The CDR3 covers 16 residues. The CDR3 sequence: CASSNTGTGPNTEAFF. CDR3 nucleotide sequence: TGTGCCAGCAGTAATACCGGGACAGGGCCGAACACTGAAGCTTTCTTT.